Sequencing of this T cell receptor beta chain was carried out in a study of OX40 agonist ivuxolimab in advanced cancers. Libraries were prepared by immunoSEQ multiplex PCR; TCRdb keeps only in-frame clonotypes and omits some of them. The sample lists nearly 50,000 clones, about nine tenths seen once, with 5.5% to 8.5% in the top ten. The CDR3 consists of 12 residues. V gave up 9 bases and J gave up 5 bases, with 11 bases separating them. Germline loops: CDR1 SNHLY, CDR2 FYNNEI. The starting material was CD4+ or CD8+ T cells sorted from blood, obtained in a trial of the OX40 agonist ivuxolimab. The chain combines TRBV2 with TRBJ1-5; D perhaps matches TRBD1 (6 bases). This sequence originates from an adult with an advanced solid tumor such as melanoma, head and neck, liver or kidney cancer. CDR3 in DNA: TGTGCCAGTCAGAGGGGGGATCAGCCCCAGCATTTT. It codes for CASQRGDQPQHF. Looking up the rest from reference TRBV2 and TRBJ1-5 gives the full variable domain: EPEVTQTPSHQVTQMGQEVILRCVPISNHLYFYWYRQILGQKVEFLVSFYNNEISEKSEIFDDQFSVERPDGSNFTLKIRSTKLEDSAMYFCASQRGDQPQHFGDGTRLSIL.